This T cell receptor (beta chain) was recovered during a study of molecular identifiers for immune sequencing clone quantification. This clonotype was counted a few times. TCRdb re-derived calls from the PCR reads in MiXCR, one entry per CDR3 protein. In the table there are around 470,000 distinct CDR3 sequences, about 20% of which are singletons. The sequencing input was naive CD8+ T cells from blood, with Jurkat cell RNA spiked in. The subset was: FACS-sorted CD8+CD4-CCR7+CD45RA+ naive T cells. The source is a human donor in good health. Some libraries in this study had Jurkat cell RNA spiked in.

The CDR3 nucleotides read TGTGCCAGCAGCGCCGCCCCTCAGGACGATGGCTACACCTTC. The encoded protein is CASSAAPQDDGYTF. This chain connects TRBV5-6 to TRBJ1-2, with D uncertain. The CDR3 covers 14 residues. V was clipped by 4 bases and J by 6 bases, with 16 bases between them. Germline assignment: CDR1 SGHDT and CDR2 YYEEEE. Using reference TRBV5-6 and TRBJ1-2 for the parts outside the CDR3, the full variable domain is DAGVTQSPTHLIKTRGQQVTLRCSPKSGHDTVSWYQQALGQGPQFIFQYYEEEERQRGNFPDRFSGHQFPNYSSELNVNALLLGDSALYLCASSAAPQDDGYTFGSGTRLTVV.